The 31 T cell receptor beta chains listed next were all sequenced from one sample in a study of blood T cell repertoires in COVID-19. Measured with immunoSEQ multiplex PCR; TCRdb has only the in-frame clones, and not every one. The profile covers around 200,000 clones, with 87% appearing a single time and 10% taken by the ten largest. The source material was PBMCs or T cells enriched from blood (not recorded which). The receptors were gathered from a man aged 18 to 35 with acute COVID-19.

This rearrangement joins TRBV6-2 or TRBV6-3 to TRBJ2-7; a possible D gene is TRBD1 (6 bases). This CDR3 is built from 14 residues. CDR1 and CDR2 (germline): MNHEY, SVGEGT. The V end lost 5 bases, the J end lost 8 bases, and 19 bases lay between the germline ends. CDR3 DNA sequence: TGTGCCAGCAGTCATAGGACAGCCTTACGAAAGCAGTACTTC. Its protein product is CASSHRTALRKQYF.

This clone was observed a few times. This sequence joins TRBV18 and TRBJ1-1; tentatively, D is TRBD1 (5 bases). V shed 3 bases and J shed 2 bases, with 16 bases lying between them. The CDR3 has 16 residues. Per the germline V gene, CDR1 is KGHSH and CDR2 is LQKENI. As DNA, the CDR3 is TGTGCCAGCTCACCCTTAGGTTTGGGGGGAAACACTGAAGCTTTCTTT. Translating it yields CASSPLGLGGNTEAFF.

This chain's CDR3 is CASSLAGWENTEAFF. CDR3 DNA: TGTGCCAGCAGCTTGGCGGGGTGGGAGAACACTGAAGCTTTCTTT. V and J are TRBV5-4 and TRBJ1-1; D gene ambiguous. The length of the CDR3 is 15 residues. Germline V lookup: CDR1 SGHNT, CDR2 YYREEE (reference sequence). Trimming cost V 0 bases and J 1 base, with 10 bases left between them.

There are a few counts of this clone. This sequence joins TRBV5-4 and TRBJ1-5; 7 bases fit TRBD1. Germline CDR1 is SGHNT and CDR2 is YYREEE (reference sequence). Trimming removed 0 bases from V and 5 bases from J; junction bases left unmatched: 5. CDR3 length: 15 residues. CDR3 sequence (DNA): TGTGCCAGCAGCTTGGGGTTAGGGACAGATCAGCCCCAGCATTTT. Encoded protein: CASSLGLGTDQPQHF.

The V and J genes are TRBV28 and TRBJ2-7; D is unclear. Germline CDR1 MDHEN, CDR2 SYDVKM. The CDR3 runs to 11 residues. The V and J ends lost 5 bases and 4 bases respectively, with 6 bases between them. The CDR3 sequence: CASSQAYEQYF. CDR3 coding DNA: TGTGCCAGCAGTCAAGCATACGAGCAGTACTTC. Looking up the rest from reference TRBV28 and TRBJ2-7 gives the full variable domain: DVKVTQSSRYLVKRTGEKVFLECVQDMDHENMFWYRQDPGLGLRLIYFSYDVKMKEKGDIPEGYSVSREKKERFSLILESASTNQTSMYLCASSQAYEQYFGPGTRLTVT.

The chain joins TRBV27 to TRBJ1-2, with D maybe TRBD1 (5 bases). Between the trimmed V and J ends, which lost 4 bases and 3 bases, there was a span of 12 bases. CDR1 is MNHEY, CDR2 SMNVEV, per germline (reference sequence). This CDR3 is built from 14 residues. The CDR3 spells CASSSYQGYYGYTF. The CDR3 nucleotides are TGTGCCAGCAGTTCCTACCAGGGTTACTATGGCTACACCTTC.

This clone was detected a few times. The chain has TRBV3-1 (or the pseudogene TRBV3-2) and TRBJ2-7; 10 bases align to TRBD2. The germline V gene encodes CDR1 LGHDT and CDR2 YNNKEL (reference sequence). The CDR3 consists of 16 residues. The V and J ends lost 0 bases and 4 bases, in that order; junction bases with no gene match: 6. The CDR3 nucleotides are TGTGCCAGCAGCCAAGACCGTCAAGCGGGAGGGTACGAGCAGTACTTC. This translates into CASSQDRQAGGYEQYF.

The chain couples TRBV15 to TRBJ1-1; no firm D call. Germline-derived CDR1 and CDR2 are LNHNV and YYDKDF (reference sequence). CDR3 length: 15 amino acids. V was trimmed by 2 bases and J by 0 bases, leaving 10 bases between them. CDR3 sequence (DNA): TGTGCCACCAGCAGAAGCAGAGGAGTGAACACTGAAGCTTTCTTT. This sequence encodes CATSRSRGVNTEAFF.

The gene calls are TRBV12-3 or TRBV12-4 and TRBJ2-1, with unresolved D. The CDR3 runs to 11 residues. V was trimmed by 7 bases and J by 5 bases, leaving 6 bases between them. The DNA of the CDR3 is TGTGCCAGCAAGGAGAACAATGAGCAGTTCTTC. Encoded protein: CASKENNEQFF.

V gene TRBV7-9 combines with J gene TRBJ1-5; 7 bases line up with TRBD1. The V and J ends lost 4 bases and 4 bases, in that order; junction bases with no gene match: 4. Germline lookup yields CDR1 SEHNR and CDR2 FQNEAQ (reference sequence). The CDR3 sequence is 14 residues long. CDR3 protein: CASSSPGQNQPQHF. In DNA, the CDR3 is TGTGCCAGCAGCTCGCCGGGACAGAATCAGCCCCAGCATTTT.

The CDR3, as DNA: TGCGCCAGCAGCTTGACATCTGGGACAGGGGGCTACAATGAGCAGTTCTTC. Protein: CASSLTSGTGGYNEQFF. This rearrangement joins TRBV5-1 to TRBJ2-1; TRBD1 matches 11 bases. CDR1 is SGHRS and CDR2 is YFSETQ in the germline V gene. The CDR3 is 17 amino acids. Trimming removed 1 base from V and 3 bases from J; junction bases left unmatched: 6.

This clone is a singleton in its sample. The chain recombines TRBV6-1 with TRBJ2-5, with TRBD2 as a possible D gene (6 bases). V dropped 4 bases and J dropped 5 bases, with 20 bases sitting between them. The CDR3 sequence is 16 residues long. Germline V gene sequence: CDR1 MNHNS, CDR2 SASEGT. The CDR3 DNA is TGTGCCAGCAGTGGGACCGACAGCGGGTGGGCGGAGACCCAGTACTTC. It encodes CASSGTDSGWAETQYF.

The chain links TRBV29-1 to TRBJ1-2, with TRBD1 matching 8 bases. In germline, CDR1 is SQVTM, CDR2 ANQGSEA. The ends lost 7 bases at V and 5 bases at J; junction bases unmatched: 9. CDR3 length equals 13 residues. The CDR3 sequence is CSAPRQGAYGYTF. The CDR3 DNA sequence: TGCAGCGCCCCGCGGCAGGGGGCTTATGGCTACACCTTC.

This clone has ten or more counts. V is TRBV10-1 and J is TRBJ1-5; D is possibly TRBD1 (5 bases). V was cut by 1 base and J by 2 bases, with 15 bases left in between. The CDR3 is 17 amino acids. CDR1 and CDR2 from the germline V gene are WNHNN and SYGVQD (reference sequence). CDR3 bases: TGCGCCAGCAGTGAGTTGGGTAAGACAGAGGGCAATCAGCCCCAGCATTTT. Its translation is CASSELGKTEGNQPQHF.

The CDR3 sequence: CASVGGHSYEQYF. The CDR3 bases are TGTGCCAGCGTTGGAGGCCATTCCTACGAGCAGTACTTC. The chain carries TRBV28 and TRBJ2-7, with D tentatively TRBD2 (5 bases). The V and J ends lost 8 bases and 1 base respectively, with 12 bases between them. The CDR3 sequence is 13 residues long. Germline CDR1 and CDR2: MDHEN and SYDVKM.

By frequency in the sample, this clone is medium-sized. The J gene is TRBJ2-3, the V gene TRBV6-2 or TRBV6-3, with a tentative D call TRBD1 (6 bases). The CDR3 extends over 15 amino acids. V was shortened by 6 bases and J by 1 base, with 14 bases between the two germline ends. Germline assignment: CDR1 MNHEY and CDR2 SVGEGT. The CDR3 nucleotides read TGTGCCAGCAGCATCCACGAGGGGGGCACAGATACGCAGTATTTT. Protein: CASSIHEGGTDTQYF.

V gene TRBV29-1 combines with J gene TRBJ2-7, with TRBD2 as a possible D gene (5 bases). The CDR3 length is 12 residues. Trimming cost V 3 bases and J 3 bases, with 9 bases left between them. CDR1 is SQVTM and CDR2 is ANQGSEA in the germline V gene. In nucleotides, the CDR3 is TGCAGCGTTGAGGACGGGAACTACGAGCAGTACTTC. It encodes CSVEDGNYEQYF.

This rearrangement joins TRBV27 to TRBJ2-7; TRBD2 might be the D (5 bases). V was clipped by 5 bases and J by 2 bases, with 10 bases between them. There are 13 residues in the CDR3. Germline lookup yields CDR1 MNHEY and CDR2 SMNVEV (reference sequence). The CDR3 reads CASSRDSTYEQYF. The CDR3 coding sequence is TGTGCCAGCAGTCGGGATTCCACCTACGAGCAGTACTTC.

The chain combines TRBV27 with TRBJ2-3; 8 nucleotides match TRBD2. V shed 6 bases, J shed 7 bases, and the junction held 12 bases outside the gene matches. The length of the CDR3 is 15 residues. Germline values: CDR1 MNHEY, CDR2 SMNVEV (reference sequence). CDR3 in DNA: TGTGCCAGCAGCCCCACGGGGGGGGAAAGGCATACGCAGTATTTT. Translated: CASSPTGGERHTQYF.

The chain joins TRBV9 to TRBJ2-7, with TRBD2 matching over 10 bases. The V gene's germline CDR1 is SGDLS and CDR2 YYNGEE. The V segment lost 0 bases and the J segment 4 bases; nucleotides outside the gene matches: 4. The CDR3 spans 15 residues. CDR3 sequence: CASSVDVAGGYEQYF. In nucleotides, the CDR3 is TGTGCCAGCAGCGTAGATGTAGCGGGAGGTTACGAGCAGTACTTC.

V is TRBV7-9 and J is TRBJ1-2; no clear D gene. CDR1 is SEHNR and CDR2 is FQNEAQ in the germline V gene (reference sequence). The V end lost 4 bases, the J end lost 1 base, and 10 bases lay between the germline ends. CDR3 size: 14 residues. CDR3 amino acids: CASSSRGDNYGYTF. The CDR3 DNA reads TGTGCCAGCAGCTCCCGGGGTGATAACTATGGCTACACCTTC.

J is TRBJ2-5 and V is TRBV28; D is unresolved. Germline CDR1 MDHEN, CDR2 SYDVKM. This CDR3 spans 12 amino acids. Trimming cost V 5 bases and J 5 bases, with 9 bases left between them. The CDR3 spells CASSRLVETQYF. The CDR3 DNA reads TGTGCCAGCAGTCGGTTAGTTGAGACCCAGTACTTC.

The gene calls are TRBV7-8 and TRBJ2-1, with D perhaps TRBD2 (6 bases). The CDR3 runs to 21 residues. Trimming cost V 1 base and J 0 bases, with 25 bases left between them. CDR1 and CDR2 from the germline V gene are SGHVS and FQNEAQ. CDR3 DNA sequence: TGTGCCAGCAGCTTAGGGGGTGGCGGGACCTACCCCCGTAGCTCCTACAATGAGCAGTTCTTC. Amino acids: CASSLGGGGTYPRSSYNEQFF.

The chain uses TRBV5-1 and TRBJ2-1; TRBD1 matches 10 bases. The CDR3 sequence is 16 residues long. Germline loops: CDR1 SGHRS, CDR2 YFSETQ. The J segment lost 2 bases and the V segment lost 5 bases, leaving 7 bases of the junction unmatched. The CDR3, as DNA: TGCGCCAGCAGTTATACGACAGGGGGCACCTACAATGAGCAGTTCTTC. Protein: CASSYTTGGTYNEQFF.

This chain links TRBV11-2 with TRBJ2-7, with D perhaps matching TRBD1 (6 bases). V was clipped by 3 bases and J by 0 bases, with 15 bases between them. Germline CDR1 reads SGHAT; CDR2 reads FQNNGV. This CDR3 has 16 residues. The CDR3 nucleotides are TGTGCCAGCAGCTTTTTCAGAGCGGACAGCTCCTACGAGCAGTACTTC. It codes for CASSFFRADSSYEQYF.

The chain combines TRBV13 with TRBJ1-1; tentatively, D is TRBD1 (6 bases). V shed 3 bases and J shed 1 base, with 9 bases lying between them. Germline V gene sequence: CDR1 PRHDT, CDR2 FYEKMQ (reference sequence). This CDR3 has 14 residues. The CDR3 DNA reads TGTGCCAGCAGCTTGGGACAACAGAACACTGAAGCTTTCTTT. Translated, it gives CASSLGQQNTEAFF.

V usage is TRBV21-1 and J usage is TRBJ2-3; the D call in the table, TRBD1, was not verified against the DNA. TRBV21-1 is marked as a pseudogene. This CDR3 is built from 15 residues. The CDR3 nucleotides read TGTGCCAGCAGCAAATTGGGACAGGGCTTTGATACGCAGTATTTT. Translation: CASSKLGQGFDTQYF.

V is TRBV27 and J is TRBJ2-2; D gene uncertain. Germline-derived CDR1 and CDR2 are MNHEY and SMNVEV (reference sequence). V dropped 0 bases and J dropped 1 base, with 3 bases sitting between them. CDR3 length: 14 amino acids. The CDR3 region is CASSLSRNTGELFF. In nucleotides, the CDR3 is TGTGCCAGCAGTTTATCGCGGAACACCGGGGAGCTGTTTTTT.

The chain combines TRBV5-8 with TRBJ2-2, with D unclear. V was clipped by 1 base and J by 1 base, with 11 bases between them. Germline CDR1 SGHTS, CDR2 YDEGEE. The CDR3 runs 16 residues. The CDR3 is CASSLWVGQNTGELFF. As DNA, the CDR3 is TGTGCCAGCAGCTTGTGGGTTGGGCAGAACACCGGGGAGCTGTTTTTT.

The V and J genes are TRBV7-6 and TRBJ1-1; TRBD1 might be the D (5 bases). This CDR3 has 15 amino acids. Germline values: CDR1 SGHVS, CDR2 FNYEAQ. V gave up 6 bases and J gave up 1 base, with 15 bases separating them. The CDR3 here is CASSQLQVSNTEAFF. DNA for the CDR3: TGTGCCAGCAGTCAATTACAGGTCTCGAACACTGAAGCTTTCTTT.

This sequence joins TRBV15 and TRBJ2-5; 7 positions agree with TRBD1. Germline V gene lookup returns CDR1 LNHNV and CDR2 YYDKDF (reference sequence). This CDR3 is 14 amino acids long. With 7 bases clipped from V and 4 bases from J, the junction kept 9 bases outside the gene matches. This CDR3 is CATTRWDSRETQYF. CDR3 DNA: TGTGCCACCACCCGATGGGACAGCCGAGAGACCCAGTACTTC.